Shown below are 32 T cell receptor beta chains from a single sample sequenced in a study of cytomegalovirus exposure and HLA in healthy donors. PCR was performed using 60 Vbeta and 13 Jbeta primers. Profiled with immunoSEQ multiplex PCR; TCRdb holds only in-frame clones, not every one. Seen here are 65,000 to 70,000 clones, about 73% observed once, and the top ten hold 9.5% to 13%. Input material: PBMCs. The receptors shown here come from a woman aged 30 to 39 in good health and CMV-seronegative.

J is TRBJ1-1 and V is TRBV2; 9 positions match TRBD1. V lost 2 bases to trimming and J lost 9 bases; unmatched junction nucleotides: 10. This CDR3 spans 15 amino acids. The germline CDR1 and CDR2 sequences are SNHLY and FYNNEI. CDR3 DNA sequence: TGTGCCAGCAGTGAACCCAAAGGACAGGGGACGAAAGCTTTCTTT. Its protein is CASSEPKGQGTKAFF.

The chain is built from TRBV30 and TRBJ2-3; D call uncertain. CDR3 length: 12 amino acids. The germline gives CDR1 GTSNPN, CDR2 SVGIG (reference sequence). V was trimmed by 3 bases and J by 0 bases, leaving 4 bases between them. The CDR3 sequence is CAWSSSTDTQYF. The DNA for the CDR3 is TGTGCCTGGAGCTCCAGCACAGATACGCAGTATTTT.

This clone has a handful of counts. V usage is TRBV6-5 and J usage is TRBJ1-1; 11 bases map to TRBD1. V lost 5 bases and J lost 8; bases outside the gene matches: 7. This CDR3 spans 14 amino acids. The germline V gene encodes CDR1 MNHEY and CDR2 SVGAGI. This chain's CDR3 is CASSQDRGQTEAFF. The CDR3 DNA reads as TGTGCCAGCAGTCAGGACAGGGGGCAGACAGAAGCTTTCTTT.

This sequence joins TRBV27 and TRBJ1-5; no firm D call. The germline V and J ends were trimmed by 3 bases and 3 bases, with 6 bases remaining between them. The CDR3 length is 13 residues. The germline gives CDR1 MNHEY, CDR2 SMNVEV (reference sequence). The CDR3: CASSFGVNQPQHF. For the CDR3, the DNA is TGTGCCAGCAGTTTCGGAGTCAATCAGCCCCAGCATTTT.

The chain couples TRBV10-2 to TRBJ1-1; possibly TRBD1 for D (6 bases). Germline-derived CDR1 and CDR2 are WSHSY and SAAADI. V shed 9 bases and J shed 4 bases, with 12 bases lying between them. This CDR3 region has 12 residues. The CDR3 nucleotides read TGCGCCAGTCAGGTGGGGGCCACTGAAGCTTTCTTT. This translates into CASQVGATEAFF.

The V call is TRBV27, the J call TRBJ2-7; 8 positions match TRBD2. Trimming removed 4 bases from V and 3 bases from J; junction bases left unmatched: 5. The CDR3 has 14 residues. Germline V CDR1 and CDR2: MNHEY, SMNVEV (reference sequence). The CDR3: CASSSGRGGYEQYF. The CDR3 DNA follows: TGTGCCAGCAGTTCCGGGAGGGGGGGCTACGAGCAGTACTTC.

This clone was observed a handful of times. CDR3 bases: TGCGCCAGCAGCCAAGGACAGGGCAGGGGTCAGCCCCAGCATTTT. Its translation: CASSQGQGRGQPQHF. The rearrangement uses TRBV4-1 and TRBJ1-5; 7 positions agree with TRBD1. This CDR3 spans 15 amino acids. The trim removed 1 base at V and 6 bases at J, leaving 6 bases unmatched. CDR1 is MGHRA and CDR2 is YSYEKL in the germline V gene.

The V and J genes are TRBV2 and TRBJ2-2; D remains unclear. CDR3 length equals 16 residues. CDR1 is SNHLY, CDR2 FYNNEI, per germline. Trimming pared 6 bases from V and 0 bases from J, leaving 14 bases between. The CDR3 DNA follows: TGTGCCAGCAGGGTCTCGGAACAGCCGAACACCGGGGAGCTGTTTTTT. As protein: CASRVSEQPNTGELFF.

On this clone itself: Without the conserved terminal phenylalanine or tryptophan, this CDR3 likely stems from a read error. V is TRBV29-1 and J is TRBJ1-2; D gene unclear. In germline, CDR1 is SQVTM, CDR2 ANQGSEA. CDR3 length: 10 residues. The CDR3 sequence: CSVDNYGYTV. Here the CDR3 DNA reads TGCAGCGTTGATAACTACGGCTACACCGTC.

This rearrangement joins TRBV7-2 to TRBJ2-7; 16 bases fit TRBD2. V shed 2 bases and J 7 bases; nucleotides not matched to a gene: 5. Germline loops: CDR1 SGHTA, CDR2 FQGNSA. The CDR3 runs to 16 residues. The CDR3 DNA is TGTGCCAGCAGCTTAATGGGACTAGCGGGGGGGCTGGAGCAGTACTTC. Encoded protein: CASSLMGLAGGLEQYF.

The J gene is TRBJ2-7, the V gene TRBV2; 10 bases are shared with TRBD1. V shed 6 bases and J 3 bases; nucleotides not matched to a gene: 5. This CDR3 has 14 amino acids. Per germline, CDR1 SNHLY and CDR2 FYNNEI. CDR3 sequence: CASRGTGALYEQYF. The CDR3 bases are TGTGCCAGCAGGGGGACAGGGGCCCTCTACGAGCAGTACTTC.

This clone has a single count. The chain employs TRBV5-4 and TRBJ2-1; no reliable D call. V lost 2 bases and J lost 6, with 12 bases in between. The length of the CDR3 is 14 residues. Germline V gene data show CDR1 as SGHNT and CDR2 as YYREEE (reference sequence). CDR3 sequence (DNA): TGTGCCAGCAGCTTTAAGCGCGGTCTCAATGAGCAGTTCTTC. Protein product: CASSFKRGLNEQFF.

V gene TRBV5-4 combines with J gene TRBJ2-1; 7 nucleotides line up with TRBD1. Trimming removed 1 base from V and 1 base from J; junction bases left unmatched: 8. In germline, CDR1 is SGHNT, CDR2 YYREEE (reference sequence). This CDR3 is built from 17 residues. The CDR3 nucleotides read TGTGCCAGCAGCTTGTTGAGGGGGCTACGTTCCTACAATGAGCAGTTCTTC. Translation: CASSLLRGLRSYNEQFF.

The chain recombines TRBV5-1 with TRBJ2-7, with D uncertain. The CDR3 consists of 16 residues. The V gene lost 0 bases and the J gene lost 3 bases, with 16 bases spanning the gap. The germline CDR1 and CDR2 sequences are SGHRS and YFSETQ. The CDR3 DNA is TGCGCCAGCAGCTTGGGGCAGTACGCCTCTGTCTACGAGCAGTACTTC. It encodes CASSLGQYASVYEQYF.

This clone was picked up a small number of times. The V and J genes are TRBV6-1 and TRBJ1-5; 7 bases match TRBD1. Losses at the gene ends were 6 bases for V and 4 bases for J; bases not matched to a gene: 9. Germline lookup yields CDR1 MNHNS and CDR2 SASEGT. This CDR3 is built from 15 residues. The CDR3 loop is CASSPTGAQNQPQHF. CDR3 nucleotides: TGTGCCAGCAGCCCTACAGGGGCTCAAAATCAGCCCCAGCATTTT.

The J gene is TRBJ1-4, the V gene TRBV7-9; D not certain. Germline assignment: CDR1 SEHNR and CDR2 FQNEAQ (reference sequence). Trimming removed 1 base from V and 4 bases from J, with 16 bases in between. The length of the CDR3 is 17 residues. The CDR3 coding sequence is TGTGCCAGCAGCTTAGGGGGAGGGCGGCTACTTAATGAAAAACTGTTTTTT. As protein: CASSLGGGRLLNEKLFF.

This clone came up a few times. This chain uses TRBV6-1 with TRBJ2-2; 7 nucleotides line up with TRBD2. J gave up 3 bases and V 6 bases, and 4 bases lay outside the gene matches. The CDR3 extends over 14 amino acids. Germline V gene data show CDR1 as MNHNS and CDR2 as SASEGT. This CDR3 reads CASSLSGDTGELFF. CDR3 DNA: TGTGCCAGCAGCCTCAGCGGGGACACCGGGGAGCTGTTTTTT.

The V and J genes are TRBV5-1 and TRBJ1-4; a possible D gene is TRBD1 (5 bases). V was trimmed by 4 bases and J by 0 bases, leaving 10 bases between them. The CDR3 spans 15 residues. Germline V lookup: CDR1 SGHRS, CDR2 YFSETQ. This CDR3 is CASSETGSTNEKLFF. The CDR3 DNA reads as TGCGCCAGCAGCGAAACAGGCTCAACTAATGAAAAACTGTTTTTT.

The V call is TRBV6-4, the J call TRBJ1-1; possibly TRBD1 for D (5 bases). The CDR3 runs 14 residues. The germline V and J ends were trimmed by 3 bases and 0 bases, with 8 bases remaining between them. CDR1 and CDR2 from the germline V gene are MRHNA and SNTAGT. The CDR3 coding sequence is TGTGCCAGCAGTGAAGACAGCATGAACACTGAAGCTTTCTTT. Translation: CASSEDSMNTEAFF.

By share, this clone ranks as medium-sized. The chain is built from TRBV6-1 and TRBJ1-4; TRBD1 matches 9 bases. Per the germline V gene, CDR1 is MNHNS and CDR2 is SASEGT. The CDR3 has 16 amino acids. The V gene end was trimmed by 1 base and the J gene end by 5 bases; junction bases not matched to a gene: 5. CDR3 sequence: CASSEVAGTGNEKLFF. The CDR3 region has the DNA TGTGCCAGCAGTGAAGTCGCTGGGACAGGGAATGAAAAACTGTTTTTT.

The chain has TRBV6-4 and TRBJ1-3; maybe TRBD1 (5 bases). Per the germline V gene, CDR1 is MRHNA and CDR2 is SNTAGT. The CDR3 runs to 15 residues. V gave up 2 bases and J gave up 0 bases, with 8 bases separating them. In DNA, the CDR3 is TGTGCCAGCAGTGACCCGACAGTCTCTGGAAACACCATATATTTT. This codes for CASSDPTVSGNTIYF.

Only a few counts were recorded for this clone. The chain employs TRBV6-1 and TRBJ2-5; 8 bases line up with TRBD2. The germline V gene encodes CDR1 MNHNS and CDR2 SASEGT. The J segment lost 5 bases and the V segment lost 4 bases, leaving 6 bases of the junction unmatched. The CDR3 has 14 residues. CDR3 protein: CASSGRVAGETQYF. In DNA form, the CDR3 reads TGTGCCAGCAGTGGGAGGGTAGCGGGGGAGACCCAGTACTTC.

This sequence joins TRBV5-1 and TRBJ1-1; D perhaps matches TRBD1 (5 bases). Germline loops: CDR1 SGHRS, CDR2 YFSETQ. The CDR3 spans 15 residues. The V end was cut by 5 bases, the J end by 3 bases, with 17 bases between. CDR3 in DNA: TGCGCCAGCAGACCGGGACTCGCGGGGTACACTGAAGCTTTCTTT. Its translation is CASRPGLAGYTEAFF.

The J gene is TRBJ1-4, the V gene TRBV27; D ambiguous. This CDR3 is built from 13 residues. Trimming shortened V by 3 bases and J by 8 bases, and 10 bases separated the two germline ends. CDR1 MNHEY and CDR2 SMNVEV come from the germline V gene (reference sequence). The DNA for the CDR3 is TGTGCCAGCAGTTTGGGGAGGGAAGAAAAACTGTTTTTT. Its translation is CASSLGREEKLFF.

The rearrangement joins TRBV6-6 to TRBJ2-5; 8 bases are a match to TRBD1. Germline CDR1 reads MNHNY; CDR2 reads SVGAGI (reference sequence). Trimming at V came to 2 bases and at J to 2 bases, leaving 4 bases not matched to a gene. CDR3 length: 15 amino acids. The CDR3 region is CASSYGDRRQETQYF. The CDR3, as DNA: TGTGCCAGCAGTTACGGGGACAGGAGACAAGAGACCCAGTACTTC.

By proportion, this clone is medium-sized (0.01 to 0.1%). The same CDR3 also results from other DNA sequences found in this sample. The chain is built from TRBV6-4 and TRBJ2-3; 10 bases align to TRBD2. CDR3 length: 14 amino acids. The germline V gene encodes CDR1 MRHNA and CDR2 SNTAGT. Trimming cost V 3 bases and J 3 bases; bases outside gene matches: 0. This chain's CDR3 is CASSEAGGTDTQYF. Written as DNA, the CDR3 is TGTGCCAGCAGTGAAGCGGGGGGGACAGATACGCAGTATTTT.

The chain combines TRBV6-5 with TRBJ2-1, with D perhaps matching TRBD2 (5 bases). V lost 6 bases and J 11 bases, leaving 17 bases between the germline ends. Per germline, CDR1 MNHEY and CDR2 SVGAGI. This CDR3 is 13 amino acids long. The CDR3 is CASSPPPTTKQFF. The CDR3 DNA reads TGTGCCAGCAGCCCCCCCCCGACTACCAAGCAGTTCTTC.

This clone has just a few counts. The chain couples TRBV7-2 to TRBJ2-7; no reliable D call. The V end was cut by 5 bases, the J end by 4 bases, with 15 bases between. The germline V gene encodes CDR1 SGHTA and CDR2 FQGNSA. This CDR3 region has 14 residues. CDR3 amino acids: CASSPHPLTYEQYF. CDR3 DNA sequence: TGTGCCAGCAGCCCCCACCCCCTAACTTACGAGCAGTACTTC.

This clone was picked up a small number of times. The chain recombines TRBV2 with TRBJ2-2, with D maybe TRBD2 (5 bases). The CDR3 is made up of 14 amino acids. Germline V gene lookup returns CDR1 SNHLY and CDR2 FYNNEI. V was trimmed by 3 bases and J by 7 bases, leaving 12 bases between them. The CDR3 here is CASSDTRGIGELFF. The CDR3 region has the DNA TGTGCCAGCAGTGATACTCGGGGTATCGGGGAGCTGTTTTTT.

The rearrangement joins TRBV30 to TRBJ2-7; 9 bases align to TRBD1. Germline values: CDR1 GTSNPN, CDR2 SVGIG (reference sequence). The CDR3 is 14 residues long. The junction had 12 bases not matched to a gene; V was cut back by 5 bases and J by 7 bases. CDR3 in amino acids: CAWELTGGTGEQYF. CDR3 in DNA: TGTGCCTGGGAATTGACAGGGGGTACGGGGGAGCAGTACTTC.

The V and J genes are TRBV7-3 and TRBJ2-7; 8 nucleotides agree with TRBD2. The CDR3 has 16 amino acids. Losses at the gene ends were 5 bases for V and 3 bases for J; bases not matched to a gene: 12. CDR1 and CDR2 from the germline V gene are SGHTA and FQGTGA. The CDR3 here is CASSPLRGGGGYEQYF. CDR3 nucleotides: TGTGCCAGCAGCCCCCTCCGGGGGGGAGGTGGCTACGAGCAGTACTTC.

The J gene is TRBJ2-7, the V gene TRBV19; 7 bases align to TRBD1. Losses at the gene ends were 2 bases for V and 3 bases for J; bases not matched to a gene: 7. Germline V CDR1 and CDR2: LNHDA, SQIVND (reference sequence). The CDR3 covers 15 residues. The CDR3 protein is CASSIQGGSYYEQYF. The CDR3 DNA is TGTGCCAGTAGTATACAAGGGGGCAGCTACTACGAGCAGTACTTC.